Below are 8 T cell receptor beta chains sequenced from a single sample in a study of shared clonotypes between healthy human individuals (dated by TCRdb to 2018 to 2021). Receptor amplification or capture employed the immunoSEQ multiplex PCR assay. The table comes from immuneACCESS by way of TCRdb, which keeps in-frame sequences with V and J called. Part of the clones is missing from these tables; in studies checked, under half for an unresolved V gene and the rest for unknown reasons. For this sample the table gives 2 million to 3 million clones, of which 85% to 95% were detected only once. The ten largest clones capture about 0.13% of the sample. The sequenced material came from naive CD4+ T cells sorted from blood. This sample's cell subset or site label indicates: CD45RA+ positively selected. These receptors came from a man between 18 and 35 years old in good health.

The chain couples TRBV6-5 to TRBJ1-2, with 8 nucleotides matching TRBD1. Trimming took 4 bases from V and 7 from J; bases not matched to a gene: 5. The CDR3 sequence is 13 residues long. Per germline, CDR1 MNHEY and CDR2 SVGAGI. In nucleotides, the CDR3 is TGTGCCAGCAGTTTGGACAGGGACCGTGGCTACACCTTC. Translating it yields CASSLDRDRGYTF.

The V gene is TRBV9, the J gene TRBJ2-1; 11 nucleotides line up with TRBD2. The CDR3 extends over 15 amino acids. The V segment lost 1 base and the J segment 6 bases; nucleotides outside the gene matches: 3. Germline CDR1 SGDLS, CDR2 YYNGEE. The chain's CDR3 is CASSVLAGGLNEQFF. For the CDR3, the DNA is TGTGCCAGCAGCGTACTAGCGGGAGGTCTCAATGAGCAGTTCTTC.

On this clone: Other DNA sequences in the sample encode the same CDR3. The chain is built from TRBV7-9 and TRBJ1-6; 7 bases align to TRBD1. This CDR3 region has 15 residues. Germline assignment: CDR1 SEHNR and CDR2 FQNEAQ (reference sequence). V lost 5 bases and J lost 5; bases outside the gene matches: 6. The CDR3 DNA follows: TGTGCCAGCAGCCCAAGACAGGGAGATAATTCACCCCTCCACTTT. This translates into CASSPRQGDNSPLHF. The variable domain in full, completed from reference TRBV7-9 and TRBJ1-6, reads DTGVSQNPRHKITKRGQNVTFRCDPISEHNRLYWYRQTLGQGPEFLTYFQNEAQLEKSRLLSDRFSAERPKGSFSTLEIQRTEQGDSAMYLCASSPRQGDNSPLHFGNGTRLTVT.

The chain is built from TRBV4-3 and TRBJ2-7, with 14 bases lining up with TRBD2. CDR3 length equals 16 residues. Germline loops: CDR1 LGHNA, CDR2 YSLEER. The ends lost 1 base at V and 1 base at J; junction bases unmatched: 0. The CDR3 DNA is TGCGCCAGCAGCCAAGGGACTAGCGGGAGGTCCTACGAGCAGTACTTC. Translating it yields CASSQGTSGRSYEQYF.

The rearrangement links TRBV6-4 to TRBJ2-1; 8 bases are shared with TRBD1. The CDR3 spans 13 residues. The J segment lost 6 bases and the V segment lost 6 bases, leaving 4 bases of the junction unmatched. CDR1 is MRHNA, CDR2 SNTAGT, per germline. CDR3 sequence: CASRDTGGNEQFF. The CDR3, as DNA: TGTGCCAGCAGAGATACAGGGGGCAATGAGCAGTTCTTC.

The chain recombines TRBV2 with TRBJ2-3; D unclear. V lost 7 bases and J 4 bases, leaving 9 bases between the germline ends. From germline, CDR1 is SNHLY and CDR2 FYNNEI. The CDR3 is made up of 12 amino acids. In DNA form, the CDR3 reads TGTGCCAGCAAAAGAGATGCAGATACGCAGTATTTT. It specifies CASKRDADTQYF.

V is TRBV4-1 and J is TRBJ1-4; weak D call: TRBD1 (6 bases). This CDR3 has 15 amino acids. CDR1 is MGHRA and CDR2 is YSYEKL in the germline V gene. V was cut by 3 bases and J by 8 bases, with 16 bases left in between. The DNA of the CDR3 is TGCGCCAGCAGCCACTTATCCAAGGGGGAGGAAAAACTGTTTTTT. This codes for CASSHLSKGEEKLFF.

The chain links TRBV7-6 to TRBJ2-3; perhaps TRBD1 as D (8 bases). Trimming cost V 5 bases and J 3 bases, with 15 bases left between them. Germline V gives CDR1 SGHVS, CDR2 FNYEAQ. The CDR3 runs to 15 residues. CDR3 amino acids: CASSPGGQVTDTQYF. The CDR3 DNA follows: TGTGCCAGCAGCCCGGGGGGACAGGTAACAGATACGCAGTATTTT.